These 8 T cell receptor beta chains were sequenced from one sample in a study of T cells in localized non-small cell lung cancer. Generated by immunoSEQ multiplex PCR, the TCRdb table keeps only in-frame clones and is missing some. The sample has tens of thousands of clones; roughly 87% are singletons. The source material was peripheral blood, sampled before any cancer treatment. The receptors here all came from a male donor older than 55 with stage I squamous cell lung carcinoma.

The J gene is TRBJ1-2, the V gene TRBV6-1; unclear D gene. V lost 5 bases, J lost 1 base, and 5 bases lay in between. The CDR3 has 12 amino acids. Germline CDR1 reads MNHNS; CDR2 reads SASEGT. CDR3 in amino acids: CASSIFNYGYTF. The CDR3 DNA reads TGTGCCAGCAGTATCTTTAACTATGGCTACACCTTC.

This clone was observed a handful of times. This rearrangement joins TRBV7-2 to TRBJ2-4; D is unclear. From germline, CDR1 is SGHTA and CDR2 FQGNSA. The CDR3 consists of 12 residues. V was cut by 1 base and J by 6 bases, with 4 bases left in between. CDR3: CASSLDGNIQYF. CDR3 coding DNA: TGTGCCAGCAGCTTAGACGGAAACATTCAGTACTTC.

This clone was recorded once. The chain carries TRBV29-1 and TRBJ1-2; 10 bases fit TRBD1. CDR1 and CDR2 (germline): SQVTM, ANQGSEA. The CDR3 is 13 residues long. The J segment lost 7 bases and the V segment lost 5 bases, leaving 7 bases of the junction unmatched. CDR3: CSVSRDRGSGYTF. CDR3 in DNA: TGCAGCGTTAGCCGGGACAGGGGTTCTGGCTACACCTTC.

This clone was detected once. The chain is built from TRBV30 and TRBJ2-3; the D is unclear. The CDR3 spans 12 residues. Trimming left V 1 base short and J 8 bases short, with 10 bases between. Germline V lookup: CDR1 GTSNPN, CDR2 SVGIG (reference sequence). CDR3 in DNA: TGTGCCTGGAGTGCAAAGCCGGGTACGCAGTATTTT. Its translation is CAWSAKPGTQYF.

The chain uses TRBV7-6 and TRBJ2-1; a weak D match, TRBD2 (5 bases). This CDR3 is 16 amino acids long. The V gene lost 5 bases and the J gene lost 3 bases, with 17 bases spanning the gap. Germline V lookup: CDR1 SGHVS, CDR2 FNYEAQ. The CDR3 protein is CASSRQDPEGYNEQFF. The CDR3 DNA is TGTGCCAGCAGCCGGCAAGACCCCGAGGGCTACAATGAGCAGTTCTTC.

The rearrangement uses TRBV2 and TRBJ2-6, with D unresolved. This CDR3 has 16 amino acids. V dropped 5 bases and J dropped 0 bases, with 11 bases sitting between them. The germline V gene encodes CDR1 SNHLY and CDR2 FYNNEI. The CDR3 region is CASSPRGPSGANVLTF. For the CDR3, the DNA is TGTGCCAGCAGTCCTCGTGGCCCCTCTGGGGCCAACGTCCTGACTTTC.

Details on this clone: Relative to the germline gene, one junction end is altered; a read error may explain this. The genes are TRBV7-2 and TRBJ2-7, with no clear D. CDR3 size: 15 residues. The germline V gene has CDR1 SGHTA and CDR2 FQGNSA. The CDR3 sequence is CASSLAYPQVYEQYF. The CDR3, as DNA: TGTGCCAGTAGCTTAGCCTATCCCCAAGTCTACGAGCAGTACTTC. The full variable domain, rest sourced from reference TRBV7-2 and TRBJ2-7, is GAGVSQSPSNKVTEKGKDVELRCDPISGHTALYWYRQSLGQGLEFLIYFQGNSAPDKSGLPSDRFSAERTGGSVSTLTIQRTQQEDSAVYLCASSLAYPQVYEQYFGPGTRLTVT.

V is TRBV18 and J is TRBJ1-3, with a tentative D call TRBD1 (5 bases). With 2 bases removed from V and 0 bases from J, the gap between germline ends came to 8 bases. The CDR3 has 15 residues. CDR1 KGHSH and CDR2 LQKENI come from the germline V gene. The CDR3 spells CASSPVTDSGNTIYF. CDR3 in DNA: TGTGCCAGCTCACCAGTGACAGACTCTGGAAACACCATATATTTT.